The T cell receptor (beta chain) described here comes from a study of cytomegalovirus exposure and HLA in healthy donors. Study results and caveats: Later analysis identified a missense DCLRE1C variant that was linked to TCR beta V- and J-gene trimming.

A word on this clone: As yet, its antigen is unknown.

J gave up 6 bases and V 6 bases, and 8 bases lay outside the gene matches. The CDR3 contains 15 residues. The germline V gene encodes CDR1 MNHEY and CDR2 SVGAGI. The PCR contained 60 Vbeta and 13 Jbeta primers. Assay used: immunoSEQ multiplex PCR; TCRdb lists only in-frame clones, some missing. The data show about 170,000 clones, 85% seen once. The TCR sequence derives from a boy between 2 and 15 years old in good health and CMV-seronegative. V and J are TRBV6-5 and TRBJ1-6; the match to TRBD1 covers 7 bases. Sequences were obtained from PBMCs. Here the CDR3 reads CASSRRQGGNSPLHF. In DNA, the CDR3 is TGTGCCAGCAGCCGCCGACAGGGAGGTAATTCACCCCTCCACTTT.